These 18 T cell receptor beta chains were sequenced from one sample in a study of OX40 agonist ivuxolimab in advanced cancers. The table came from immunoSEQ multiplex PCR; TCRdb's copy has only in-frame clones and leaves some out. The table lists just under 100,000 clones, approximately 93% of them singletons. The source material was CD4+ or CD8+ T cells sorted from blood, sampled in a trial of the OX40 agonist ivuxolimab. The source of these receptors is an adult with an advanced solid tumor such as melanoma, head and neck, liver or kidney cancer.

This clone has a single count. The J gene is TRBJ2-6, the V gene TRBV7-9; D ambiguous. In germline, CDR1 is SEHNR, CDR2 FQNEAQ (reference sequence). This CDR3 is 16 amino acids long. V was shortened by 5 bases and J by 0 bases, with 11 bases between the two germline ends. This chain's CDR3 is CASSISPTSGANVLTF. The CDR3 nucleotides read TGTGCCAGCAGCATTTCCCCCACCTCTGGGGCCAACGTCCTGACTTTC.

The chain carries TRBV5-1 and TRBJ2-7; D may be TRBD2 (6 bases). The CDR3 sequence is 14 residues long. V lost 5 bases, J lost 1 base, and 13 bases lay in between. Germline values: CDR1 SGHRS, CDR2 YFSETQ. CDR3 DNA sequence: TGCGCCAGCAGGAGCGGAGGGGCTTCCTACGAGCAGTACTTC. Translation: CASRSGGASYEQYF.

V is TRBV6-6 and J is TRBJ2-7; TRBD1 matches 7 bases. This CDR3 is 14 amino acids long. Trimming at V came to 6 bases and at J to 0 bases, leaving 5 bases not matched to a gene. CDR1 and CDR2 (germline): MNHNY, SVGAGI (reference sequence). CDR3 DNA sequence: TGTGCCAGCAGCTGGGACAGAAGCTCCTACGAGCAGTACTTC. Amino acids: CASSWDRSSYEQYF.

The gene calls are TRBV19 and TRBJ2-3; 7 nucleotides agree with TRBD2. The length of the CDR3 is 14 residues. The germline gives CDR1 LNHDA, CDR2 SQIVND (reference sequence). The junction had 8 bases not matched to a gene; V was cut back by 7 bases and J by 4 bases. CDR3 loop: CASTVRGTPDTQYF. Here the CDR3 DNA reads TGTGCCAGTACAGTGCGGGGGACCCCAGATACGCAGTATTTT.

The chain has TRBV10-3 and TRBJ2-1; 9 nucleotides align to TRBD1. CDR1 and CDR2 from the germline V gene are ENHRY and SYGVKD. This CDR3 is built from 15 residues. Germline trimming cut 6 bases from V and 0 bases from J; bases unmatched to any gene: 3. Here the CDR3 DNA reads TGTGCCATCAGGGGACAGGGAAGCTCCTACAATGAGCAGTTCTTC. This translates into CAIRGQGSSYNEQFF.

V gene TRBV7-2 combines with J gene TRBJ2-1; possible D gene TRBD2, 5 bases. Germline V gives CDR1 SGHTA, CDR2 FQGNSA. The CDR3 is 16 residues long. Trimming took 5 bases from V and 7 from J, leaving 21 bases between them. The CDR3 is CASSGPTATRENEQFF. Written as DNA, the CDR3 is TGTGCCAGCAGCGGGCCGACCGCGACGAGGGAGAATGAGCAGTTCTTC.

CDR3 amino acids: CASSPFANTGELFF. The CDR3 bases are TGTGCCAGTAGTCCCTTCGCGAACACCGGGGAGCTGTTTTTT. The rearrangement joins TRBV19 to TRBJ2-2; no firm D call. This CDR3 has 14 residues. Trimming left V 5 bases short and J 0 bases short, with 7 bases between. Germline V gene sequence: CDR1 LNHDA, CDR2 SQIVND (reference sequence).

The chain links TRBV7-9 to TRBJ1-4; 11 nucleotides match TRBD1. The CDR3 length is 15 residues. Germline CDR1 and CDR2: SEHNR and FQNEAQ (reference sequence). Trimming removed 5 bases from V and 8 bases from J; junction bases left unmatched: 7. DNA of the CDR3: TGTGCCAGCAGCCCCTGGGGGACAGGGGGGGAAAAACTGTTTTTT. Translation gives CASSPWGTGGEKLFF. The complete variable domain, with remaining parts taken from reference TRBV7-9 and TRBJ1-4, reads DTGVSQNPRHKITKRGQNVTFRCDPISEHNRLYWYRQTLGQGPEFLTYFQNEAQLEKSRLLSDRFSAERPKGSFSTLEIQRTEQGDSAMYLCASSPWGTGGEKLFFGSGTQLSVL.

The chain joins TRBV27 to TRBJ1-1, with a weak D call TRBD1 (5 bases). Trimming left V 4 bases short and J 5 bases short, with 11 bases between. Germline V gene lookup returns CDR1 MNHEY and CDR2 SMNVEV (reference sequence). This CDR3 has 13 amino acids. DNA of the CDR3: TGTGCCAGCAGTTCGCAGGGAGGGACTGAAGCTTTCTTT. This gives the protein CASSSQGGTEAFF.

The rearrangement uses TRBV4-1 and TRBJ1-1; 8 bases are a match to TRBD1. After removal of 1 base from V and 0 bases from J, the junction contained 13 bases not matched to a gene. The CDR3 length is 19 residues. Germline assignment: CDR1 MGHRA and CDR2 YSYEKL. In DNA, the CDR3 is TGCGCCAGCAGCCAAGGAGGTTTCGGGACAGGTGATATGAACACTGAAGCTTTCTTT. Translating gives CASSQGGFGTGDMNTEAFF.

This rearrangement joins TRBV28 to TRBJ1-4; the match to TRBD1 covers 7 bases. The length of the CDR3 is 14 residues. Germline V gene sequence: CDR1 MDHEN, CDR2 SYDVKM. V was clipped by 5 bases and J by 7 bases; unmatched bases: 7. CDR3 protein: CASSPGGGGEKLFF. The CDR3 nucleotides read TGTGCCAGCAGTCCTGGAGGGGGCGGTGAAAAACTGTTTTTT.

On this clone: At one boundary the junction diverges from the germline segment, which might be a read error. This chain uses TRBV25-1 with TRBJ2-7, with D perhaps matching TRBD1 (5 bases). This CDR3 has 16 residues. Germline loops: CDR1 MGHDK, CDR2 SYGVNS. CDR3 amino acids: CASSEFMGRESYEQYF. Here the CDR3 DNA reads TGTGCCAGCAGCGAATTCATGGGCAGGGAATCCTACGAGCAGTACTTC.

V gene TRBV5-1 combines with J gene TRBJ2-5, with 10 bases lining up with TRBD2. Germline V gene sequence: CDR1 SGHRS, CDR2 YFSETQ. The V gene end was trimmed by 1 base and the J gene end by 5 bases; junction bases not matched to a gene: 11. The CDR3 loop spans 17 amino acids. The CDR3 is CASSLTGWISGRETQYF. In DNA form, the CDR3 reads TGCGCCAGCAGCTTGACAGGTTGGATTAGCGGGAGGGAGACCCAGTACTTC. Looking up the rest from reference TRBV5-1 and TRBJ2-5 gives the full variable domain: KAGVTQTPRYLIKTRGQQVTLSCSPISGHRSVSWYQQTPGQGLQFLFEYFSETQRNKGNFPGRFSGRQFSNSRSEMNVSTLELGDSALYLCASSLTGWISGRETQYFGPGTRLLVL.

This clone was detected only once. The CDR3 DNA is TGTGCCGGCAAGGGACAGATTAATGAAAAACTGTTTTTT. This gives the protein CAGKGQINEKLFF. J is TRBJ1-4 and V is TRBV2; 7 positions agree with TRBD1. J gave up 4 bases and V 11 bases, and 7 bases lay outside the gene matches. CDR3 size: 13 residues. The germline V gene has CDR1 SNHLY and CDR2 FYNNEI.

The CDR3 region has the DNA TGTGCCAGCAGCCAAGAAAGGGGACAGCCCCAGCATTTT. This gives the protein CASSQERGQPQHF. The chain carries TRBV4-2 and TRBJ1-5, with a possible D match to TRBD1 (5 bases). This CDR3 is built from 13 residues. Looked up from germline, CDR1 is LGHNA and CDR2 is YNFKEQ. V was shortened by 0 bases and J by 7 bases, with 7 bases between the two germline ends.

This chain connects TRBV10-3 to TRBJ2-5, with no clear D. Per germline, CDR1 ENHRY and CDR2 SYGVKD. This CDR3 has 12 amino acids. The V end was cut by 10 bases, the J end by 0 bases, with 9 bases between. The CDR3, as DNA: TGTGCCACCCTGGGGTACCAAGAGACCCAGTACTTC. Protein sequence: CATLGYQETQYF.

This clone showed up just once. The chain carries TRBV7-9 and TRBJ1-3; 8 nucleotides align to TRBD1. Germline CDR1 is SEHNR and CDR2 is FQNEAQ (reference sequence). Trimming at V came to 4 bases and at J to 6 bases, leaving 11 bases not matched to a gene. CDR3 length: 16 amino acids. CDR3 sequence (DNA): TGTGCCAGCAGCTCACGGACAGGGATGTTGGAAAACACCATATATTTT. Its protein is CASSSRTGMLENTIYF.

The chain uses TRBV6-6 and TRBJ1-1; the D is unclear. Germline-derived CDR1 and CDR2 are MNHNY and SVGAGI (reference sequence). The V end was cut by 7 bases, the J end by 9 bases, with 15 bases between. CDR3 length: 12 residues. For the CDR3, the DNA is TGTGCCAGCACCTTTTCACAGAAACAAGCTTTCTTT. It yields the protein CASTFSQKQAFF.